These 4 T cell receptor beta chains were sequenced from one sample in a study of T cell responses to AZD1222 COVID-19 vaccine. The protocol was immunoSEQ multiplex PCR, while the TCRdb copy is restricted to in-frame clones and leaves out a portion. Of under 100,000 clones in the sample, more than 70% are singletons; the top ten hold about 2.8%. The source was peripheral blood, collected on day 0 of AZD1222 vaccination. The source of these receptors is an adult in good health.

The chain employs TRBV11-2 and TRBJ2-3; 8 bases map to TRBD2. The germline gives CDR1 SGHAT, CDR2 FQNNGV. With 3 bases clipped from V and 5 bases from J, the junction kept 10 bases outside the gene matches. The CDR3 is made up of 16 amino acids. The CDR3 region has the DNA TGTGCCAGCAGCTTTCTAGGGGGACTAGTGCAAGATACGCAGTATTTT. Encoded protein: CASSFLGGLVQDTQYF.

The chain's CDR3 is CASISVAASEAFF. The CDR3 region has the DNA TGTGCCAGCATCTCCGTGGCCGCGTCTGAAGCTTTCTTT. The chain carries TRBV28 and TRBJ1-1; no reliable D call. From germline, CDR1 is MDHEN and CDR2 SYDVKM. The V gene lost 7 bases and the J gene lost 6 bases, with 15 bases spanning the gap. CDR3 size: 13 residues.

The CDR3 region has the DNA TGTGCCAGCAGCTCGCAGGGGCTTGACCATGAGCAGTTCTTC. It yields the protein CASSSQGLDHEQFF. The chain employs TRBV11-3 and TRBJ2-1; maybe TRBD1 (6 bases). Trimming removed 4 bases from V and 8 bases from J, with 15 bases in between. The germline V gene encodes CDR1 SGHNT and CDR2 YENEEA. CDR3 length: 14 amino acids.

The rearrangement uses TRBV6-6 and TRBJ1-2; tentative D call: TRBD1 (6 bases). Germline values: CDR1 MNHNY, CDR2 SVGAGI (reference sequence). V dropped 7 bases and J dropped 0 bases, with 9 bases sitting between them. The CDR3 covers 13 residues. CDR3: CASKTGSNYGYTF. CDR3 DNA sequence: TGTGCCAGCAAAACAGGGTCTAACTATGGCTACACCTTC.